This T cell receptor (beta chain) was sequenced in a study of shared clonotypes between healthy human individuals. As for the study in general: CD8 memory received one plate per donor, CD8 naive two, CD4 memory three and CD4 naive three.

Several immunoSEQ plates held equal portions of the genomic DNA taken from each subset. The data were produced by immunoSEQ multiplex PCR, yet TCRdb's version contains in-frame clones alone and is incomplete. The sample has approximately 95,000 clones, less than 80% seen once. Study-wide findings and caveats: The generation probabilities recorded for non-shared clonotypes fell below those of clonotypes shared by all four donors.

With regard to this clone: The antigen remains undetermined.

CDR3 size: 12 residues. Germline V gene lookup returns CDR1 MNHEY and CDR2 SMNVEV (reference sequence). Trimming removed 3 bases from V and 6 bases from J, with 9 bases in between. The sequenced sample consisted of memory CD8+ T cells sorted from blood. Subset given: CD45RO+ cells pooled with CCR7-negative TemRA cells. The V call is TRBV27, the J call TRBJ2-7, with D uncertain. The source is a man aged 25-45 years in good health. As DNA, the CDR3 is TGTGCCAGCAGTTTCCCCTTAGGCGAGCAGTACTTC. Amino acids: CASSFPLGEQYF.